Listed below are T cell receptor beta chains from one sample, sequenced in a study of CD8+ T cells in alopecia areata. Only in-frame clones appear in the TCRdb table, and some are missing; sequencing was by immunoSEQ multiplex PCR. The sample has nearly 200,000 clones, 58% seen once. The sample here was CD4+ T cells sorted from blood, taken at week 24, from a patient treated with tofacitinib. Receptor source: a human donor with alopecia areata. Both conserved end residues are part of each CDR3. The D gene is left open where the match is weak. Rows may omit the clone size; those that give it use once, few, many or a size class.

V gene,J gene,D gene,clone size,CDR3 protein,CDR3 DNA
TRBV19,TRBJ1-5,-,-,CASSTRFNQPQHF,TGTGCCAGTAGTACCCGCTTTAATCAGCCCCAGCATTTT
TRBV18,TRBJ2-4,-,-,CASSLPGTSGDYGIQYF,TGTGCCAGCTCATTACCCGGGACGTCCGGCGATTATGGCATTCAGTACTTC
TRBV25-1,TRBJ1-3,-,-,CASSELSGAAIYF,TGTGCCAGCAGTGAATTGTCTGGAGCGGCCATATATTTT
TRBV5-1,TRBJ2-5,TRBD2,-,CASSSLTSGGSETQYF,TGCGCCAGCAGCTCCCTGACTAGCGGGGGATCAGAGACCCAGTACTTC
TRBV15,TRBJ2-1,TRBD1,-,CATSREGDRLNEQFF,TGTGCCACCAGCAGAGAGGGGGACAGGTTGAATGAGCAGTTCTTC
TRBV5-1,TRBJ2-1,-,-,CASSPGEAYNEQFF,TGCGCCAGCAGCCCAGGGGAGGCCTACAATGAGCAGTTCTTC
TRBV7-6,TRBJ1-6,TRBD1,-,CASSFQGENSPLHF,TGTGCCAGCAGCTTCCAGGGGGAAAATTCACCCCTCCACTTT
TRBV29-1,TRBJ2-7,-,-,CSVGRQGAGEQYF,TGCAGCGTTGGCCGACAGGGAGCGGGAGAGCAGTACTTC
TRBV29-1,TRBJ1-5,TRBD1,-,CSVGGDRGVNQPQHF,TGCAGCGTTGGTGGGGACAGGGGAGTCAATCAGCCCCAGCATTTT
TRBV5-1,TRBJ1-2,TRBD1,-,CATRTGTGDGYTF,TGCGCCACCCGAACCGGGACAGGGGATGGCTACACCTTC
TRBV2,TRBJ2-1,TRBD2,few,CASRFWREDHEQFF,TGTGCCAGCAGATTCTGGCGGGAGGACCATGAGCAGTTCTTC
TRBV6-1,TRBJ1-2,TRBD1,-,CASSGQGGDYGYTF,TGTGCCAGCAGTGGACAGGGGGGGGACTATGGCTACACCTTC
TRBV28,TRBJ1-2,TRBD1,-,CASSSGQGISGYTF,TGTGCCAGCAGCAGCGGACAGGGAATATCTGGCTACACCTTC
TRBV7-3,TRBJ2-4,-,-,CASSLPPGTPGGDIQYF,TGTGCCAGCAGCTTGCCTCCCGGGACCCCCGGAGGGGACATTCAGTACTTC
TRBV6-5,TRBJ2-1,TRBD1,few,CASSSTGPTYNEQFF,TGTGCCAGCAGTTCGACAGGGCCTACCTACAATGAGCAGTTCTTC
TRBV6-5,TRBJ2-3,-,few,CASSYTDGGGTQYF,TGTGCCAGCAGTTATACTGACGGGGGCGGTACGCAGTATTTT
TRBV7-2,TRBJ1-1,-,-,CASSSTGRTEAFF,TGTGCCAGCAGCTCTACAGGGAGGACTGAAGCTTTCTTT
TRBV30,TRBJ1-1,-,-,CAWRLTVNTEAFF,TGTGCCTGGAGGTTGACGGTGAACACTGAAGCTTTCTTT
TRBV19,TRBJ2-7,-,few,CASSMNYEQYF,TGTGCCAGTAGTATGAACTACGAGCAGTACTTC
TRBV29-1,TRBJ2-1,-,few,CSVEGLGGIASYNEQFF,TGCAGCGTGGAAGGCCTTGGTGGGATAGCCTCCTACAATGAGCAGTTCTTC
TRBV15,TRBJ1-3,-,-,CATSWESGNTIYF,TGTGCCACCAGCTGGGAGTCTGGAAACACCATATATTTT
TRBV23-1,TRBJ2-3,-,-,CASSQSLPSTTSTDTQYF,TGCGCCAGCAGTCAATCTTTGCCGAGTACTACTAGCACAGATACGCAGTATTTT
TRBV2,TRBJ2-5,-,once,CASSGLAGGQETQYF,TGTGCCAGCAGTGGACTGGCTGGGGGTCAAGAGACCCAGTACTTC
TRBV4-3,TRBJ2-7,-,-,CASSQDYQARSYEQYF,TGCGCCAGCAGCCAAGATTATCAGGCCCGCTCCTACGAGCAGTACTTC
TRBV5-6,TRBJ2-7,-,-,CASSLAYEQYF,TGTGCCAGCAGCTTGGCGTACGAGCAGTACTTC
TRBV7-2,TRBJ2-3,-,-,CASSFQYTDTQYF,TGTGCCAGCAGCTTTCAGTACACAGATACGCAGTATTTT
TRBV7-8,TRBJ1-3,-,-,CASSPRGASGNTIYF,TGTGCCAGCAGTCCCCGAGGAGCCTCTGGAAACACCATATATTTT
TRBV6-5,TRBJ2-7,-,few,CASSYRAAGSYEQYF,TGTGCCAGCAGTTACAGAGCGGCAGGGTCCTACGAGCAGTACTTC
TRBV11-2,TRBJ2-1,TRBD2,-,CASSTSSGRFSYNEQFF,TGTGCCAGCAGCACCTCAAGCGGGAGGTTCTCCTACAATGAGCAGTTCTTC
TRBV5-6,TRBJ1-1,-,few,CASSNRETEAFF,TGTGCCAGCAGCAACAGGGAGACTGAAGCTTTCTTT
TRBV27,TRBJ2-7,TRBD1,-,CASSWTGQASYEQYF,TGTGCCAGCAGTTGGACGGGACAGGCCTCCTACGAGCAGTACTTC
TRBV30,TRBJ2-1,TRBD2,-,CAWSVLAGFYNEQFF,TGTGCCTGGAGTGTACTAGCGGGATTCTACAATGAGCAGTTCTTC
TRBV23-1,TRBJ2-7,TRBD2,-,CASSHLPLAGPGLEQYF,TGCGCCAGCAGTCATCTACCCCTAGCGGGCCCCGGGCTCGAGCAGTACTTC
TRBV7-6,TRBJ2-7,TRBD1,few,CASSQDRGREQYF,TGTGCCAGCAGCCAGGACAGGGGACGGGAGCAGTACTTC
TRBV6-1,TRBJ1-4,-,-,CASSEIGLSEANEKLFF,TGTGCCAGCAGTGAAATAGGTCTGTCGGAGGCCAATGAAAAACTGTTTTTT
TRBV5-6,TRBJ2-7,-,-,CASSLGLGPYEQYF,TGTGCCAGCAGCTTGGGACTAGGACCCTACGAGCAGTACTTC
TRBV29-1,TRBJ1-5,-,-,CSVRTGFDQPQHF,TGCAGCGTACGAACAGGGTTTGATCAGCCCCAGCATTTT
TRBV29-1,TRBJ1-3,-,-,CSVDIGNTIYF,TGCAGCGTGGATATAGGAAACACCATATATTTT
TRBV29-1,TRBJ1-2,-,-,CSVGQIANYGYTF,TGCAGCGTCGGACAGATAGCTAACTATGGCTACACCTTC
TRBV30,TRBJ1-5,-,-,CAWSVEGNQPQHF,TGTGCCTGGAGTGTAGAGGGCAATCAGCCCCAGCATTTT
TRBV5-1,TRBJ1-1,-,-,CASSQQENTEAFF,TGCGCCAGCAGCCAACAGGAGAACACTGAAGCTTTCTTT
TRBV29-1,TRBJ1-1,-,-,CSVEPQGRPNTEAFF,TGCAGCGTTGAACCTCAGGGGCGACCGAACACTGAAGCTTTCTTT
TRBV28,TRBJ2-7,TRBD1,-,CASSRQGVLYEQYF,TGTGCCAGCAGCCGACAGGGGGTTTTGTACGAGCAGTACTTC
TRBV7-2,TRBJ2-7,-,-,CASSSHGGSAYEQYF,TGTGCCAGCAGCTCCCACGGCGGGTCCGCCTACGAGCAGTACTTC
TRBV29-1,TRBJ2-5,-,once,CSVIVRGGETQYF,TGCAGCGTTATAGTGCGAGGGGGAGAGACCCAGTACTTC
TRBV13,TRBJ2-7,-,once,CASSIELGGEQYF,TGTGCCAGCAGCATTGAACTCGGCGGCGAGCAGTACTTC